A selection of T cell receptor beta chains follows, all from one sample in a study of pediatric ulcerative colitis. Only in-frame clones appear in the TCRdb table, and some are missing; sequencing was by immunoSEQ multiplex PCR. The table has 16,000 or so clones, 70% to 85% seen once. The sequencing input was gut tissue. The receptors shown here come from a boy between 5 and 17 years old with moderate ulcerative colitis. CDR3s leave out the opening cysteine and the closing phenylalanine or tryptophan.

>TRBJ1-4|13|TRBV5-6
ASSPDRGLTEKLF
>TRBJ1-5|13|TRBV18
ASSQPGAGDQPQH
>TRBJ2-1|16|TRBV4-1
ASSQRASWEHTYNEQF
>TRBJ2-1|13|TRBV7-6
ASSLGGSLSLEQF
>TRBJ2-7|11|TRBV27
ASSLSGSYEQY
>TRBJ2-1|14|TRBV9
ASSGPTSGRGGEQF
>TRBJ1-4|13|TRBV19
ASSIAAGTNEKLF
>TRBJ2-3|13|TRBV5-1
ASSLGRDRADTQY
>TRBJ1-1|12|TRBV5-1
ASSLAGARVEAF
>TRBJ2-7|12|TRBV9
ASSVGSRSYEQY
>TRBJ1-6|12|TRBV6-5
ASRLHSAGSPLH
>TRBJ2-6|14|TRBV5-1
ASSLDGQSGANVLT
>TRBJ1-4|16|TRBV7-2
ASSLAGAGAPTNEKLF
>TRBJ2-7|11|TRBV5-6
ASSGTGGGEQY
>TRBJ2-1|12|TRBV10-3
AIKGTSGNHEQF
>TRBJ2-2|14|TRBV30
AWSVRGPANTGELF
>TRBJ2-2|11|TRBV2
ASSGQGTGELF
>TRBJ2-1|13|TRBV30
AWSGQGSSYNEQF
>TRBJ2-4|15|TRBV19
ASSTRRETGHRNIQY
>TRBJ1-3|14|TRBV4-1
ASSQLGPGSGNTIY
>TRBJ2-2|13|TRBV7-6
ASSSRRGNTGELF
>TRBJ2-3|12|TRBV25-1
ASSLSGAGNTQY
>TRBJ2-6|14|TRBV19
ASSPDRTSGANVLT
>TRBJ2-1|19|TRBV4-3
ASSQHLRASGLPTTYNEQF
>TRBJ2-7|12|TRBV6-1
ASSEGTGWNEQY
>TRBJ1-1|11|TRBV6-5
ASSYTTGPRAF
>TRBJ2-1|13|TRBV6-1
ASTPRDRGHGEQF
>TRBJ2-3|14|TRBV6-5
ASSYSTLAGGDTQY
>TRBJ2-2|13|TRBV11-1
ASSLGQGDTGELF
>TRBJ1-1|12|TRBV19
ASSIEREDTEAF
>TRBJ1-2|13|TRBV5-8
ASSLGDRVYYGYT
>TRBJ1-2|14|TRBV5-1
ASSQSMTGWVDGYT
>TRBJ2-7|12|TRBV11-3
ASSPPGESYEQY
>TRBJ1-5|13|TRBV27
ASSFSGWEHQPQH